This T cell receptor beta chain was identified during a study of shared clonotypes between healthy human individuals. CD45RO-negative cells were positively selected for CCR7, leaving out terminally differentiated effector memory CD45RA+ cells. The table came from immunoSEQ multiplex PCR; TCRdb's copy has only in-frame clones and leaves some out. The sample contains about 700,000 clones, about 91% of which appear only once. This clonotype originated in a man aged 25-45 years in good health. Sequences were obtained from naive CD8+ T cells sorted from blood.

As DNA, the CDR3 is TGTGCCAGCAGCAAAACTCTACCGACACCTAAGAACACTGAAGCTTTCTTT. Its protein product is CASSKTLPTPKNTEAFF. The chain combines TRBV7-9 with TRBJ1-1, with D uncertain. This CDR3 is 17 amino acids long. Germline-derived CDR1 and CDR2 are SEHNR and FQNEAQ (reference sequence). Trimming left V 5 bases short and J 1 base short, with 20 bases between.